This entry lists 4 T cell receptor beta chains sequenced from one sample in a study of cytomegalovirus exposure and HLA in healthy donors. Produced via immunoSEQ multiplex PCR; TCRdb's table is partial and in-frame only. The sample lists fewer than 300,000 clones, around nine tenths occurring once. The sequencing input was PBMCs. The receptors were gathered from a woman under 30 in good health and CMV-seronegative.

The chain employs TRBV9 and TRBJ1-5; the D is unclear. There are 15 residues in the CDR3. Deletions cut 4 bases from V and 2 bases from J, with 13 bases between. From germline, CDR1 is SGDLS and CDR2 YYNGEE. CDR3 in DNA: TGTGCCAGCAGCCCGAGGATCGGCGGCAATCAGCCCCAGCATTTT. It codes for CASSPRIGGNQPQHF.

The chain has TRBV4-2 and TRBJ2-1; 7 nucleotides agree with TRBD2. This CDR3 spans 16 amino acids. Trimming removed 4 bases from V and 3 bases from J; junction bases left unmatched: 9. Looked up from germline, CDR1 is LGHNA and CDR2 is YNFKEQ. CDR3 sequence (DNA): TGTGCCAGCAGCCCCCTGGCGGGGGTAAACTACAATGAGCAGTTCTTC. Its translation: CASSPLAGVNYNEQFF.

The genes are TRBV6-6 and TRBJ1-3, with 10 bases lining up with TRBD1. Trimming at V came to 7 bases and at J to 7 bases, leaving 4 bases not matched to a gene. Germline CDR1 reads MNHNY; CDR2 reads SVGAGI (reference sequence). This CDR3 has 13 residues. CDR3 loop: CASKGTGENTIYF. The CDR3 nucleotides are TGTGCCAGCAAAGGGACAGGGGAGAACACCATATATTTT.

This clone has just one count. The chain links TRBV5-1 to TRBJ2-1, with a possible D match to TRBD1 (6 bases). V dropped 2 bases and J dropped 4 bases, with 16 bases sitting between them. Per the germline V gene, CDR1 is SGHRS and CDR2 is YFSETQ. The CDR3 is 16 amino acids. CDR3 sequence reads: CASSFRTASPYNEQFF. The CDR3 region has the DNA TGCGCCAGCAGCTTCCGGACAGCTTCTCCTTACAATGAGCAGTTCTTC.